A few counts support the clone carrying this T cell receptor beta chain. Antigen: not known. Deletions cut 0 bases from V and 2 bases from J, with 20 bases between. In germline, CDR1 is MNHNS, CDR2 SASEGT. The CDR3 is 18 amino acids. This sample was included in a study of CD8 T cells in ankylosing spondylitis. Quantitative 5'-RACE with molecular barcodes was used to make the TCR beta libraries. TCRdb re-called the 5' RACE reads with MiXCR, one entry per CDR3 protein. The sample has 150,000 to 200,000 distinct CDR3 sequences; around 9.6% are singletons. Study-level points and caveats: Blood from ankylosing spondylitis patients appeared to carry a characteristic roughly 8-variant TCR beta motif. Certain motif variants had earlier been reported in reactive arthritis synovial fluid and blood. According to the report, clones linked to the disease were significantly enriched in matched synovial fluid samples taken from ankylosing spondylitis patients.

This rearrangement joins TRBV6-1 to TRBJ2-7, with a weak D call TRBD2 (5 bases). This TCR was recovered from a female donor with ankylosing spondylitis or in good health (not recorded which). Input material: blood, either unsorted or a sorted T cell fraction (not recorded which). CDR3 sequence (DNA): TGTGCCAGCAGTGAAGCCCCCCCCTTCCAGCGGCAGCCCTACGAGCAGTACTTC. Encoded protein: CASSEAPPFQRQPYEQYF.